The T cell receptor beta chain under discussion was sequenced for a study of early T cells in non-severe SARS-CoV-2 infection listed by TCRdb under 2021. Broadly, across the study: Because TCR sequencing was done on bulk RNA from unsorted whole blood, the alpha and beta chains could not be paired. Study-level results and caveats: VDJdb matching was skewed toward anti-spike CD8 responses and likely underestimated virus-specific expansions, missing private and CD4 specificities.

Set within a cohort of healthcare workers in London, UK, this nested case-control study involved weekly PCR testing of nasopharyngeal swabs along with blood sampling. Between 23 and 31 March 2020, the week of the UK lockdown, healthcare workers were enrolled and then followed up weekly for as long as 16 weeks. The CDR3 spans 15 residues, from the cysteine through the phenylalanine. CDR3 DNA only is kept here, 45 bases in frame from base 1. Of note for this clonotype: Which antigen it targets is not known. The sample holds no much larger clone one base away, and base qualities are not on file.

The protocol used for the library was 5' RACE. The sample was run on a NextSeq 500. To correct for sequencing error and PCR bias, the TCR library protocol tagged individual cDNA molecules with unique molecular identifiers. TCR alpha and beta chains were both sequenced, and the abundances of alpha and beta sequences in each sample were closely correlated with each other. The paper's data handling went like this. V gene, J gene and CDR3 annotation of TCR sequences was performed with Decombinator V4. Expanded TCRs were defined as changing significantly between any two time points under a Poisson model with p below 0.0001. TCR abundances were normalised to the total number of TCRs sequenced in each sample and reported as counts per million. MAIT TCRs were defined by TRAV1-2 paired with TRAJ12, TRAJ20 or TRAJ33, and iNKT TCRs by TRAV10 paired with TRAJ18. VDJdb, accessed on 1 November 2021, was searched for TCRs annotated for CMV, EBV and SARS-CoV-2, and TCRs annotated for more than one antigen were excluded. The public sequencing data were trimmed at Q25 with fastp and processed into clonotypes with MiXCR by TCRdb, which kept only in-frame beta chains. Every entry covers one CDR3 protein and lists the most common genes and DNA from its rows. None of the V and J calls come from the authors' own analysis; TCRdb made them. The sample has roughly 99,000 distinct CDR3 sequences on record, less than 15% of them singletons. 4% to 4.5% of the sample goes to the ten largest clones.

The TCR comes from an adult who was a healthcare worker with PCR-confirmed SARS-CoV-2 infection or an uninfected control (not recorded which). The sequence links TRBV12-2 to TRBJ1-6; the table's D call TRBD1 went unverified against the DNA. TRBV12-2 is labeled a pseudogene. The specimen was whole blood, collected at baseline. Read as DNA, the sequence is TGTGCAAGTCGTCAAAACGGACAGCCGAATTCACCCCTCCACTTT. Translation gives CASRQNGQPNSPLHF.